This TCR beta chain was recorded in a study of blood T cell repertoires in COVID-19. At the level of the study: The origin of the acute and convalescent COVID-19 samples was the United States, Italy and Spain. Sources were T cells, B-cell-depleted T cells, or PBMCs; the material itself was cDNA or gDNA.

Source study methods: Reference gene primers were amplified, and this amplification served to estimate nucleated cell counts. Repertoires were generated with immunoSEQ multiplex PCR, while TCRdb's copy carries only in-frame clones and drops some. V and J calls and clone size are those listed in that table; D and trimming were worked out from the DNA. The sample comprises some 210,000 clones, 92% of which are singletons, and 0.95% to 1.5% rests with the top ten. This CDR3 comprises 14 residues. The germline V gene encodes CDR1 SGHNT and CDR2 YYREEE (reference sequence). Between the trimmed V and J ends, which lost 0 bases and 5 bases, there was a span of 8 bases.

J is TRBJ1-4 and V is TRBV5-4, with D unresolved. Sequenced sample: peripheral blood. This clonotype was obtained from a man aged 30-40 years with acute or convalescent COVID-19. CDR3 nucleotide sequence: TGTGCCAGCAGCTTGGGGCTCGTCAATGAAAAACTGTTTTTT. It is translated as CASSLGLVNEKLFF.